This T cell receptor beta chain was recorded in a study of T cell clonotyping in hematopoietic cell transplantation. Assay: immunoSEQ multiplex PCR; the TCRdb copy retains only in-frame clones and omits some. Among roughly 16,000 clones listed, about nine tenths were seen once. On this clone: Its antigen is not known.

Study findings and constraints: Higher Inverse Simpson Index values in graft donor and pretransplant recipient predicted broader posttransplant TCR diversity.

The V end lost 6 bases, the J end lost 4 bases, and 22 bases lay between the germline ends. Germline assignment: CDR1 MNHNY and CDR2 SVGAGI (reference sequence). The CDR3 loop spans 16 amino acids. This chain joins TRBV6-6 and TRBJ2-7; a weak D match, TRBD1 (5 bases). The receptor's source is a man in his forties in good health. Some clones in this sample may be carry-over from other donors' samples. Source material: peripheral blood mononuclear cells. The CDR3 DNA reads TGTGCCAGCAGCCCCGACCGGACAAGGACGAGATACGAGCAGTACTTC. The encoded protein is CASSPDRTRTRYEQYF.